This is a list of T cell receptor beta chains from one sample in a study of cytomegalovirus exposure and HLA in healthy donors. The method was immunoSEQ multiplex PCR; TCRdb's version includes in-frame clones alone and lacks a portion of them. Among roughly 71,000 clones listed, 94% were seen once. The sample taken for sequencing was PBMCs. These receptor sequences come from a woman under 30 in good health and CMV-seronegative. Both conserved end residues are part of each CDR3. D genes are given only for firm matches. The size entry is marked missing in some rows and otherwise reads once, few, many or a size class.

TRBD2,TRBJ2-2,.,TRBV4-3,TGCGCCAGCAGCCCAAGACTAGCGGGAAACACCGGGGAGCTGTTTTTT,CASSPRLAGNTGELFF
TRBD1,TRBJ2-1,.,TRBV19,TGTGCCAGTAGCGACAACAGGGGCCTGGAGCAGTTCTTC,CASSDNRGLEQFF
TRBD1,TRBJ1-2,.,TRBV7-2,TGTGCCAGCAGCTTAGGCGGACAGGGGGCGCGAAGAAAGTATGGCTACACCTTC,CASSLGGQGARRKYGYTF
TRBD2,TRBJ2-5,.,TRBV28,TGTGCCAGTACGGGGGGAAAAGAGACCCAGTACTTC,CASTGGKETQYF
TRBD1,TRBJ2-1,.,TRBV5-1,TGCGCCAGCAGCTTGGAAGGGGGCAGGGATGAGCAGTTCTTC,CASSLEGGRDEQFF
TRBD2,TRBJ2-3,medium-sized,TRBV4-2,TGTGCCAGCAGCCAAGCCTCAGCGGGGGGGCCGACAGATACGCAGTATTTT,CASSQASAGGPTDTQYF
TRBD2,TRBJ2-1,.,TRBV20-1,TGCAGTGCTCGTAGGGAGGGGCAGTTCTTC,CSARREGQFF
.,TRBJ1-5,.,TRBV10-3,TGTGCCATCAGTGAGTCCCTTCTTTCGGGTGGTAGCAATCAGCCCCAGCATTTT,CAISESLLSGGSNQPQHF
TRBD1,TRBJ1-5,.,TRBV4-1,TGCGCCAGCAGCCAAGCGACAAGGACAGGGAGTCGGTCACAGCCCCAGCATTTT,CASSQATRTGSRSQPQHF
TRBD1,TRBJ2-7,.,TRBV30,TGTGCCTGGAGCCACCCGGACAGGGCGCACGAGCAGTACTTC,CAWSHPDRAHEQYF
TRBD1,TRBJ2-5,.,TRBV7-9,TGTGCCAGCAGCTTAGGCGAGTCCGGGACAGGGGACCAAGAGACCCAGTACTTC,CASSLGESGTGDQETQYF
TRBD2,TRBJ2-2,.,TRBV6-5,TGTGACCACTTAGCGGGGTTAAAACCCGGGGAGCTGTTTTTT,CDHLAGLKPGELFF
TRBD1,TRBJ2-1,.,TRBV7-3,TGTGCCAGCAGCTGGGGACAGGGGGACTCCTACAATGAGCAGTTCTTC,CASSWGQGDSYNEQFF
.,TRBJ2-3,.,TRBV9,TGTGCCAGCAGCCCCTCTACAGATACGCAGTATTTT,CASSPSTDTQYF
TRBD1,TRBJ2-5,.,TRBV19,TGTGCCACCGCCGGGACAGCCCAAGAGACCCAGTACTTC,CATAGTAQETQYF
TRBD2,TRBJ2-1,.,TRBV7-9,TGTGCCAGCAGCTTACGGAGGAAGCGGGGGACCTACAATGAGCAGTTCTTC,CASSLRRKRGTYNEQFF
.,TRBJ1-4,.,TRBV7-9,TGTGCCAGCAGCTTAGTTCAGGGATTAAATGAAAAACTGTTTTTT,CASSLVQGLNEKLFF
.,TRBJ2-7,.,TRBV7-8,TGTGCCAGCAGCCTTAGGGGGGGGTCAGGCAGGGATGTCTCCGAGCAGTACTTC,CASSLRGGSGRDVSEQYF
.,TRBJ2-3,.,TRBV5-6,TGTGCCAGCAGCTTGGGCGGAGTTGCAGATACGCAGTATTTT,CASSLGGVADTQYF
.,TRBJ2-1,.,TRBV29-1,TGCAGCGTTGACAGGCCCACCCCCTACAATGAGCAGTTCTTC,CSVDRPTPYNEQFF
TRBD1,TRBJ1-5,.,TRBV10-3,TGTGCCACGACGGACAGGGGAAGTCAGCCCCAGCATTTT,CATTDRGSQPQHF
.,TRBJ1-4,.,TRBV25-1,TGTGCCAGCACTCCATCGGCGGCCGCTAATGAAAAACTGTTTTTT,CASTPSAAANEKLFF
.,TRBJ2-2,.,TRBV9,TGTGCCAGCAGCGTAGCTTTAGTAAACACCGGGGAGCTGTTTTTT,CASSVALVNTGELFF
.,TRBJ1-3,.,TRBV6-5,TGTGCCAGCAGTAGAGGCGCTTCCTCTGGAAACACCATATATTTT,CASSRGASSGNTIYF
.,TRBJ2-5,.,TRBV7-9,TGTGCCAGCAGCTTAGGGAGTGGGGCACGAGGAGAGACCCAGTACTTC,CASSLGSGARGETQYF
.,TRBJ1-1,.,TRBV6-5,TGTGCCAGCAGTTACCGGGCCAGGGCAGCCACTGAAGCTTTCTTT,CASSYRARAATEAFF
.,TRBJ2-2,.,TRBV10-3,TGTGCCACCCGTAGTTACACCGGGGAGCTGTTTTTT,CATRSYTGELFF
.,TRBJ2-1,.,TRBV5-1,TGCGCCAGCAGCAAAACAGGGAACTCCTACAATGAGCAGTTCTTC,CASSKTGNSYNEQFF
.,TRBJ2-5,.,TRBV7-8,TGTGCCAGCAGCTTATCCCGGGGGTCCCGCGGGACCCAGTACTTC,CASSLSRGSRGTQYF
.,TRBJ2-2,.,TRBV14,TGTGCCAGCAGCCAAGTTTCAGGGTTCACCGGGGAGCTGTTTTTT,CASSQVSGFTGELFF
.,TRBJ1-2,.,TRBV19,TGTGCCAGTACGTCCACAGGGACCTCAATCTATGGCTACACCTTC,CASTSTGTSIYGYTF
TRBD1,TRBJ1-6,once,TRBV15,TGTGCCACCAGCAGAGTGCGGCAGGGGGGCGCTAATTCACCCCTCCACTTT,CATSRVRQGGANSPLHF
.,TRBJ1-2,.,TRBV20-1,TGCAGTGTACAGGTCTTCTATGGCTACACCTTC,CSVQVFYGYTF
.,TRBJ1-5,.,TRBV19,TGTGCCAGTAGTATAATGACGGCGGGCAATCAGCCCCAGCATTTT,CASSIMTAGNQPQHF
.,TRBJ1-4,few,TRBV4-2,TGTGCCAGCAGCCTTCAGTCCTTACAGGGCCCAGAAAAACTGTTTTTT,CASSLQSLQGPEKLFF
TRBD1,TRBJ2-7,.,TRBV2,TGTGCCAACCCGGGACAGAGCTCCTACGAGCAGTACTTC,CANPGQSSYEQYF
.,TRBJ1-5,.,TRBV2,TGTGCCAGCAGTGTGAGGATATTCAGCAATCAGCCCCAGCATTTT,CASSVRIFSNQPQHF
.,TRBJ2-2,.,TRBV27,TGTGCCAGCAGTTTCTCAGGGAACACCGGGGAGCTGTTTTTT,CASSFSGNTGELFF
.,TRBJ2-7,.,TRBV11-2,TGTGCCAGCAGCCCAACATCTGGGCTTTCCTACGAGCAGTACTTC,CASSPTSGLSYEQYF
TRBD1,TRBJ1-5,.,TRBV6-5,TGTGCCAGCACCCGGACAGGGGCTAACAATCAGCCCCAGCATTTT,CASTRTGANNQPQHF
.,TRBJ1-4,.,TRBV7-2,TGTGCCAGCAGCTTAGCCCTAGCGCGAAGAGAAAAACTGTTTTTT,CASSLALARREKLFF